One T cell receptor (beta chain) is described in this entry. The junction does not match germline at one end; this may be a read error. These data belong to a study of blood T cell repertoires in COVID-19. Study summary: Acute-phase and convalescent COVID-19 samples originated in the United States, Italy and Spain. PBMCs, B-cell-depleted T cells, or T cells were the source of the cDNA or gDNA that made up the material.

Generated by immunoSEQ multiplex PCR, the TCRdb table keeps only in-frame clones and is missing some. The sample contains tens of thousands of clones, roughly 82% of which appear only once. The CDR3 covers 11 residues. Germline V gene sequence: CDR1 DFQATT, CDR2 SNEGSKA (reference sequence). The rearrangement joins TRBV20-1 to TRBJ2-5; 9 bases agree with TRBD2. The clonotype comes from a human donor in a cohort sampled during active COVID-19. The sequencing sample was made of peripheral blood. DNA of the CDR3: TGCAGTGCTGGCGAGTCTAGCGGGAAGCACTTC. Amino acid sequence: CSAGESSGKHF.